The 21 T cell receptor beta chains below all came from one sample that was sequenced in a study of blood T cell repertoires in COVID-19. Sequenced by immunoSEQ multiplex PCR; TCRdb stores in-frame clones only, minus some. The sample has more than 85,000 clones, 76% seen once. The specimen was peripheral blood. The receptors originated from an elderly woman with acute or convalescent COVID-19.

V gene TRBV10-3 combines with J gene TRBJ2-1; the match to TRBD2 covers 14 bases. The V and J ends lost 6 bases and 7 bases, in that order; junction bases with no gene match: 8. The CDR3 totals 16 residues. CDR1 is ENHRY and CDR2 is SYGVKD in the germline V gene. The CDR3 DNA reads as TGTGCCATCAGCCGGGGACTAGCGGGGGATAATAATGAGCAGTTCTTC. Amino acids: CAISRGLAGDNNEQFF.

The chain employs TRBV7-9 and TRBJ1-1; D is uncertain. The CDR3 loop spans 18 amino acids. Germline CDR1 reads SEHNR; CDR2 reads FQNEAQ (reference sequence). Trimming shortened V by 5 bases and J by 5 bases, and 27 bases separated the two germline ends. CDR3 sequence: CASSPTQRRQATATEAFF. The CDR3 coding sequence is TGTGCCAGCAGCCCTACCCAGAGACGACAAGCCACGGCAACTGAAGCTTTCTTT.

This clone was recorded only once. At one end the junction does not follow the germline gene, possibly because of a read error. The genes are TRBV5-8 and TRBJ2-1; D gene ambiguous. The CDR3 runs to 13 residues. Germline assignment: CDR1 SGHTS and CDR2 YDEGEE. CDR3 protein: CASSLQQYNGQFF. Here the CDR3 DNA reads TGTGCCAGCAGCTTGCAACAGTACAATGGGCAGTTCTTC.

This sequence joins TRBV3-1 (or the pseudogene TRBV3-2) and TRBJ1-6; 7 bases fit TRBD1. The germline V gene has CDR1 LGHDT and CDR2 YNNKEL (reference sequence). The CDR3 is made up of 17 amino acids. The junction had 6 bases not matched to a gene; V was cut back by 0 bases and J by 4 bases. CDR3 region: CASSQDPRTGYNSPLHF. CDR3 coding DNA: TGTGCCAGCAGCCAAGATCCCCGGACAGGATATAATTCACCCCTCCACTTT.

This clone turned up a few times. The V call is TRBV4-3, the J call TRBJ1-5; tentatively, D is TRBD1 (5 bases). With 0 bases removed from V and 7 bases from J, the gap between germline ends came to 13 bases. The CDR3 covers 15 residues. CDR1 is LGHNA and CDR2 is YSLEER in the germline V gene. The CDR3 region is CASSQDIQGGQPQHF. The CDR3 coding sequence is TGCGCCAGCAGCCAAGATATCCAGGGTGGACAGCCCCAGCATTTT.

V and J are TRBV19 and TRBJ2-1, with a possible D match to TRBD2 (6 bases). The CDR3 covers 13 residues. The V and J ends lost 1 base and 9 bases respectively, with 10 bases between them. In germline, CDR1 is LNHDA, CDR2 SQIVND (reference sequence). Here the CDR3 reads CASSIGTAGEQFF. The CDR3 DNA sequence: TGTGCCAGTAGTATAGGAACAGCGGGTGAGCAGTTCTTC. Filled out from reference TRBV19 and TRBJ2-1, the complete variable domain reads DGGITQSPKYLFRKEGQNVTLSCEQNLNHDAMYWYRQDPGQGLRLIYYSQIVNDFQKGDIAEGYSVSREKKESFPLTVTSAQKNPTAFYLCASSIGTAGEQFFGPGTRLTVL.

The chain couples TRBV19 to TRBJ1-4, with 8 bases that match TRBD1. The CDR3 has 14 residues. V trimming: 1 base; J trimming: 6 bases; junction bases outside the gene matches: 1. CDR1 is LNHDA, CDR2 SQIVND, per germline (reference sequence). The DNA of the CDR3 is TGTGCCAGTAGTATAGTGGACAGGGATGAAAAACTGTTTTTT. Protein: CASSIVDRDEKLFF.

This rearrangement joins TRBV11-2 to TRBJ1-6; D possibly corresponds to TRBD1 (5 bases). CDR1 and CDR2 (germline): SGHAT, FQNNGV. V was clipped by 4 bases and J by 7 bases, with 17 bases between them. The CDR3 totals 16 residues. The CDR3: CASSYVQASGNSPLHF. The DNA for the CDR3 is TGTGCCAGCAGCTACGTACAGGCGTCAGGGAATTCACCCCTCCACTTT.

The chain carries TRBV5-1 and TRBJ1-1; no definite D call. This CDR3 region has 13 residues. CDR1 is SGHRS and CDR2 is YFSETQ in the germline V gene. Trimming removed 0 bases from V and 4 bases from J, with 7 bases in between. CDR3 region: CASSLGRLTEAFF. CDR3 coding DNA: TGCGCCAGCAGCTTGGGCAGGCTCACTGAAGCTTTCTTT.

The chain couples TRBV6-2 or TRBV6-3 to TRBJ2-5; perhaps TRBD2 as D (5 bases). CDR1 and CDR2 (germline): MNHEY, SVGEGT. Deletions cut 0 bases from V and 3 bases from J, with 14 bases between. CDR3 size: 16 residues. This CDR3 reads CASSYSHTSLEETQYF. CDR3 coding DNA: TGTGCCAGCAGTTACTCCCATACTAGTTTGGAAGAGACCCAGTACTTC.

The genes are TRBV6-2 or TRBV6-3 and TRBJ2-7; TRBD1 is a possible D gene (6 bases). Trimming pared 0 bases from V and 2 bases from J, leaving 11 bases between. Germline V gene data show CDR1 as MNHEY and CDR2 as SVGEGT. This CDR3 has 15 amino acids. CDR3 sequence: CASSYSWTVPYEQYF. In nucleotides, the CDR3 is TGTGCCAGCAGTTACTCGTGGACAGTTCCCTACGAGCAGTACTTC.

This clone was counted only a few times. This chain links TRBV19 with TRBJ1-2, with 8 bases that match TRBD1. This CDR3 spans 15 amino acids. The germline V gene encodes CDR1 LNHDA and CDR2 SQIVND (reference sequence). Trimming at V came to 3 bases and at J to 5 bases, leaving 8 bases not matched to a gene. Written as DNA, the CDR3 is TGTGCCAGTAGTATGGGACAGGCTCCCTCTTATGGCTACACCTTC. Translation: CASSMGQAPSYGYTF.

This clone was counted only a few times. V gene TRBV7-6 combines with J gene TRBJ2-1; 13 bases are a match to TRBD2. The CDR3 totals 15 residues. Germline V gives CDR1 SGHVS, CDR2 FNYEAQ. V shed 3 bases and J 8 bases; nucleotides not matched to a gene: 4. The CDR3 is CASSLGLAGTDEQFF. The CDR3 nucleotides read TGTGCCAGCAGCTTGGGACTAGCGGGAACCGATGAGCAGTTCTTC.

This clone was found a few times. The chain combines TRBV4-1 with TRBJ2-7; maybe TRBD2 (5 bases). Deletions cut 0 bases from V and 3 bases from J, with 12 bases between. Germline CDR1 reads MGHRA; CDR2 reads YSYEKL. The CDR3 loop spans 15 amino acids. CDR3 in DNA: TGCGCCAGCAGCCAAGAATTAGCGCCGTTCTACGAGCAGTACTTC. Translation: CASSQELAPFYEQYF.

The sample holds many counts of this clone. V gene TRBV6-5 combines with J gene TRBJ1-1; 9 bases are shared with TRBD1. Germline V gives CDR1 MNHEY, CDR2 SVGAGI. V gave up 8 bases and J gave up 4 bases; unmatched junction bases: 8. This CDR3 has 14 amino acids. CDR3: CASHPPTGGTEAFF. The CDR3 bases are TGTGCCAGCCATCCCCCGACAGGGGGCACTGAAGCTTTCTTT.

The chain has TRBV2 and TRBJ1-3, with a tentative D call TRBD1 (6 bases). The germline V and J ends were trimmed by 4 bases and 0 bases, with 10 bases remaining between them. This CDR3 is built from 15 residues. In germline, CDR1 is SNHLY, CDR2 FYNNEI. CDR3 nucleotides: TGTGCCAGCAGTGCTGGGGGCGACTCTGGAAACACCATATATTTT. Protein sequence: CASSAGGDSGNTIYF.

This clone has only a few counts. The chain combines TRBV11-2 with TRBJ2-1; 10 bases align to TRBD2. V shed 8 bases, J shed 5 bases, and the junction held 9 bases outside the gene matches. Germline CDR1 reads SGHAT; CDR2 reads FQNNGV. This CDR3 spans 15 amino acids. CDR3 amino acids: CASVRGLAGDNEQFF. CDR3 in DNA: TGTGCCAGCGTCAGGGGGCTAGCGGGAGACAATGAGCAGTTCTTC.

The chain links TRBV7-9 to TRBJ2-1, with a tentative D call TRBD1 (6 bases). The germline V and J ends were trimmed by 1 base and 4 bases, with 11 bases remaining between them. Germline CDR1 is SEHNR and CDR2 is FQNEAQ (reference sequence). The CDR3 covers 15 residues. DNA of the CDR3: TGTGCCAGCAGCTTAGTCCGGACAGAGTACAATGAGCAGTTCTTC. Its translation: CASSLVRTEYNEQFF.

V and J are TRBV11-2 and TRBJ2-5, with 8 positions matching TRBD1. CDR1 and CDR2 from the germline V gene are SGHAT and FQNNGV. Unmatched junction bases numbered 2, after V lost 1 base and J lost 4 bases. The CDR3 is made up of 14 amino acids. The DNA for the CDR3 is TGTGCCAGCAGCTTAGGCAGGGGGCGAGAGACCCAGTACTTC. Translating it yields CASSLGRGRETQYF.

This chain uses TRBV7-2 with TRBJ1-2; a weak D match, TRBD1 (5 bases). The CDR3 is 15 amino acids. Germline CDR1 and CDR2: SGHTA and FQGNSA. Trimming left V 1 base short and J 4 bases short, with 13 bases between. Written as DNA, the CDR3 is TGTGCCAGCAGCTTAGAGCGACAGCCATCCTATGGCTACACCTTC. Translation gives CASSLERQPSYGYTF.

V usage is TRBV2 and J usage is TRBJ2-5; 10 nucleotides align to TRBD2. V gave up 10 bases and J gave up 2 bases; unmatched junction bases: 10. This CDR3 is built from 15 residues. Germline CDR1 SNHLY, CDR2 FYNNEI. The CDR3 loop reads CATTRTSGSQETQYF. CDR3 nucleotides: TGTGCCACTACAAGGACTAGCGGTAGTCAAGAGACCCAGTACTTC.